These T cell receptor beta chains were read from a single sample in a study of tumor and adjacent non-tumor tissue in lung cancer. Each CDR3 protein gets one entry after TCRdb re-called the multiplex PCR reads with MiXCR. The table includes about 67,000 distinct CDR3 sequences, 76% detected once. Source material: distant non-tumor lung tissue. The source is a man aged 55 to 70 with non-small cell lung cancer. Each CDR3 is given without its conserved first and last residue. Fields, in order: clone size, V gene, CDR3 protein. Not all rows give a size; the values are once, few, many and, for expanded clones, a class.

many	TRBV30	AWSLAGGRGTQY
many	TRBV4-1	ASSQVLRRQETQY
-	TRBV5-6	ASRSHYPGETQY
-	TRBV28	VNCGRAGAKNIQY
-	TRBV30	AWSGLAGAGTQH
-	TRBV7-8	ASSSWTIGSDNDQF
-	TRBV24-1	ATSDGLLIMQEQY
-	TRBV11-1	ASSLALGPEVF
few	TRBV29-1	SAPGTLDDGQF
-	TRBV7-8	ASNPLSRRDEQI
-	TRBV4-2	ASCQTGAGKQPQH
-	TRBV4-1	ANSQDRLGGETQY
-	TRBV6-5	ASKDTLTQY
-	TRBV29-1	RVEGEGDEQC
-	TRBV6-5	ANSGLFHYEQY
many	TRBV20-1	SAEGDGETQY
-	TRBV7-3	ANSDPGATDTQY
few	TRBV20-1	SAQWASGGAADTQY
-	TRBV29-1	SAEESHGTASYEQY
-	TRBV6-1	ASALGRSYNEQF
-	TRBV6-5	ASSYGILDDQF
-	TRBV29-1	SVEDRGTINEQY
-	TRBV9	ASSVRDSSSYEQY
-	TRBV4-1	TSSQERGGGQETQY
-	TRBV29-1	SDVPPAGRTYTQY
-	TRBV7-8	ARSLGTSIGTQY
many	TRBV14	ASSQVIAGGAYEQY
-	TRBV30	AWTRDQGTREQRGAV
-	TRBV5-1	ANSRKDGYT
-	TRBV29-1	SAREGMGGYEQY
many	TRBV7-9	ASSLEAETQY
-	TRBV7-2	ASSLRSLRDLIDIQY
-	TRBV6-2/TRBV6-3	ASSYQTSGPDMQY